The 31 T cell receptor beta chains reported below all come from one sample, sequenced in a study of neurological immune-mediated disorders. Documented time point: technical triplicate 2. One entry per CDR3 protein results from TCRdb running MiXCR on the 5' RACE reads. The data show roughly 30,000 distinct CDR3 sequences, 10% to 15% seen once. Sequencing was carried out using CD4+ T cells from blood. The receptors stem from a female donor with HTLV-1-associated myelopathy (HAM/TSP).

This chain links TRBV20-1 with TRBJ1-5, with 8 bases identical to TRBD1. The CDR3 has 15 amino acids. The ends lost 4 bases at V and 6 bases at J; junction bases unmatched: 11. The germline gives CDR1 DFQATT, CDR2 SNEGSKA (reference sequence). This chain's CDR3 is CSATPGATGGQPQHF. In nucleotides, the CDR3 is TGCAGTGCTACACCGGGGGCTACAGGGGGTCAGCCCCAGCATTTT.

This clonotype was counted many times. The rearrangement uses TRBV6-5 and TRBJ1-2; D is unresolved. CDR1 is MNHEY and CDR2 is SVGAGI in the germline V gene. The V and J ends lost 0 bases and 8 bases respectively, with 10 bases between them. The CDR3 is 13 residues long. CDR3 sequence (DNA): TGTGCCAGCAGTTACTCGGACGGGATCGGCTACACCTTC. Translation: CASSYSDGIGYTF.

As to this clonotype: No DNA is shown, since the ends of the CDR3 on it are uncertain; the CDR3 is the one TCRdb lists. CDR3 loop: CASSFYICSASLSGGETQYF. The chain uses TRBV5-1 and TRBJ2-5; the table assigns TRBD1, which was not confirmed against the DNA. The CDR3 spans 20 amino acids, including both terminal residues. In germline, CDR1 is SGHRS, CDR2 YFSETQ.

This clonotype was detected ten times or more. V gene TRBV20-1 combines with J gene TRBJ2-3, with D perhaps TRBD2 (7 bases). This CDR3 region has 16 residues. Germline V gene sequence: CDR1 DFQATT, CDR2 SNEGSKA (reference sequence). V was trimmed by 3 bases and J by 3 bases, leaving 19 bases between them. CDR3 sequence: CSASLRGGGRTDTQYF. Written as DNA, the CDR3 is TGCAGTGCTAGCCTCCGTGGGGGGGGGCGGACAGATACGCAGTATTTT.

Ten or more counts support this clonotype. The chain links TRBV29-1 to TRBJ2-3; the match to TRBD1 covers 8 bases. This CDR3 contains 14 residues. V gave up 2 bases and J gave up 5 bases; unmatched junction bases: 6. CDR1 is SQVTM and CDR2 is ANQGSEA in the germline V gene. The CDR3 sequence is CSVELGRGQDTQYF. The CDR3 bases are TGCAGCGTTGAATTAGGCAGGGGGCAAGATACGCAGTATTTT.

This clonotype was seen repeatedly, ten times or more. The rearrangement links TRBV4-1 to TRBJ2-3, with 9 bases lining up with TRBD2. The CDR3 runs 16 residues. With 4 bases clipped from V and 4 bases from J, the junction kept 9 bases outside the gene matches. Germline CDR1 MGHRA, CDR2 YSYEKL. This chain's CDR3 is CASSPAPAGGADTQYF. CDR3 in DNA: TGCGCCAGCAGCCCTGCCCCCGCGGGAGGGGCAGATACGCAGTATTTT.

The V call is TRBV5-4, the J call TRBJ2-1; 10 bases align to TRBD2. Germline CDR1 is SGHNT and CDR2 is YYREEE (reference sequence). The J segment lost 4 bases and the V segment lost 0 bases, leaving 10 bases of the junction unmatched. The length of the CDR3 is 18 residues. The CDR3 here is CASSLDVPGLALYNEQFF. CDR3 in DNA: TGTGCCAGCAGCTTGGACGTACCGGGACTAGCGCTTTACAATGAGCAGTTCTTC.

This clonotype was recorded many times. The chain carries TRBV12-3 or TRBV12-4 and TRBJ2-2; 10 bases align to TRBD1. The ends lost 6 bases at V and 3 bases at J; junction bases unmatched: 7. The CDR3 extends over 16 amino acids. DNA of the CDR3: TGTGCCAGCAGGTCAACCGGGACAGGGGACACCGGGGAGCTGTTTTTT. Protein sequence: CASRSTGTGDTGELFF.

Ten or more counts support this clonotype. The CDR3 DNA sequence: TGCAGTGCTGGTTCTAGCGGGGGGGCGGCAGATACGCAGTATTTT. It yields the protein CSAGSSGGAADTQYF. This rearrangement joins TRBV20-1 to TRBJ2-3; 12 nucleotides agree with TRBD2. The CDR3 has 15 residues. V lost 5 bases and J lost 4; bases outside the gene matches: 7. Per germline, CDR1 DFQATT and CDR2 SNEGSKA (reference sequence).

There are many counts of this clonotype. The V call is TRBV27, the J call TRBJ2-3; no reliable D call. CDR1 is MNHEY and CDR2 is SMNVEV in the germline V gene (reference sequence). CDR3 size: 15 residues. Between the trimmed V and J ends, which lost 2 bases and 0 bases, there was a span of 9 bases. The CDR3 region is CASSLEAPSTDTQYF. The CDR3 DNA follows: TGTGCCAGCAGTTTAGAGGCCCCAAGCACAGATACGCAGTATTTT.

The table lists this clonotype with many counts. The CDR3, as DNA: TGTGCCAGCAGCCAAGATACAGCGGGGTGGACCTACGAGCAGTACTTC. Encoded protein: CASSQDTAGWTYEQYF. This chain links TRBV4-2 with TRBJ2-7, with 7 nucleotides matching TRBD2. Looked up from germline, CDR1 is LGHNA and CDR2 is YNFKEQ. CDR3 size: 16 residues. Trimming at V came to 0 bases and at J to 2 bases, leaving 7 bases not matched to a gene.

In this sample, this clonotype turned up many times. The CDR3 region has the DNA TGCAGTGCTAGAGGGGAGCGGGAGTTGAGCGGGGAGCTGTTTTTT. It encodes CSARGERELSGELFF. V is TRBV20-1 and J is TRBJ2-2; 8 nucleotides agree with TRBD2. The CDR3 length is 15 residues. The germline CDR1 and CDR2 sequences are DFQATT and SNEGSKA (reference sequence). The V and J ends lost 1 base and 7 bases, in that order; junction bases with no gene match: 8.

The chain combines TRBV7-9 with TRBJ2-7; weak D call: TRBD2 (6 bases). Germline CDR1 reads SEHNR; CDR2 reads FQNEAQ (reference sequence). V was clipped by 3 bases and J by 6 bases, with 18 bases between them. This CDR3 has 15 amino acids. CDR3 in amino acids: CASSLEGSTKGEQYF. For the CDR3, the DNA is TGTGCCAGCAGCTTGGAGGGCTCCACTAAGGGCGAGCAGTACTTC.

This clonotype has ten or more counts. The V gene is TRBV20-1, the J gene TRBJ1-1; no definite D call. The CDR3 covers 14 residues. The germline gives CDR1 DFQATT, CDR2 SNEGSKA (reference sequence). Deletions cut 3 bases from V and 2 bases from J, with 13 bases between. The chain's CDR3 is CSASSPAVNTEAFF. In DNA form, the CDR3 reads TGCAGTGCTAGTTCCCCGGCGGTTAACACTGAAGCTTTCTTT.

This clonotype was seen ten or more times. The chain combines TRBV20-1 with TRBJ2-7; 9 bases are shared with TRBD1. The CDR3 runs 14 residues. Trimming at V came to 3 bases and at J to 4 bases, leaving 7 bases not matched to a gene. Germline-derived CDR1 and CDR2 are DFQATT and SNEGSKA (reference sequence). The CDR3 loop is CSARRDRGSYEQYF. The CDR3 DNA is TGCAGTGCTAGGAGAGACAGGGGGTCATACGAGCAGTACTTC.

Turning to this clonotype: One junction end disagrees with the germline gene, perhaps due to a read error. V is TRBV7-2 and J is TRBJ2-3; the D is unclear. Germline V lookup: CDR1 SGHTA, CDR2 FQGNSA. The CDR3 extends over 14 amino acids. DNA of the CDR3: TGTGCCAGCAACTTATATGCGGCCCCAGATACGCAGTATTTT. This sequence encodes CASNLYAAPDTQYF.

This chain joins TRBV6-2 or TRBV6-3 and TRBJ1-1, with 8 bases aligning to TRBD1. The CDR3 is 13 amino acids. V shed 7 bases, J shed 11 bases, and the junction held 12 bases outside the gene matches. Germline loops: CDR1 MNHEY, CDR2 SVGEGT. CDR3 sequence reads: CASIRTGQYDAFF. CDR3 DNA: TGTGCCAGCATTCGGACAGGGCAATATGATGCTTTCTTT.

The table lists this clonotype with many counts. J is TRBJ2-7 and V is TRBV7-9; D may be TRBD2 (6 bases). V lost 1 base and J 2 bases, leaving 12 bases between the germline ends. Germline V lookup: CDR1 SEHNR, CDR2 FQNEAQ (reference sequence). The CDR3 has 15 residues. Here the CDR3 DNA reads TGTGCCAGCAGCTTAGAGGAGGGTCGAGCCTACGAGCAGTACTTC. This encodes CASSLEEGRAYEQYF.

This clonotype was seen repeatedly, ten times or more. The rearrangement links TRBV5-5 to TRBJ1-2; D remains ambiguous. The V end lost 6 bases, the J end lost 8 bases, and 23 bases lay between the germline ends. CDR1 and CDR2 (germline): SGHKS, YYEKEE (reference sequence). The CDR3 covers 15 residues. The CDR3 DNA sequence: TGTGCCAGCATTTCGGGAGAGGGAAGGGCGAGAGGCTACACCTTC. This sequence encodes CASISGEGRARGYTF.

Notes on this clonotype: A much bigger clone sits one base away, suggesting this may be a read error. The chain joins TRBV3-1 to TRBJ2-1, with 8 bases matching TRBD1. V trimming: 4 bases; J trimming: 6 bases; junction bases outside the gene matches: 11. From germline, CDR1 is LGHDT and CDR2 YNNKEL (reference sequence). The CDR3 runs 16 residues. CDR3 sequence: CASSPETGEMVNEQFF. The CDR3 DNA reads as TGTGCCAGCAGCCCCGAGACAGGGGAGATGGTCAATGAGCAGTTCTTC.

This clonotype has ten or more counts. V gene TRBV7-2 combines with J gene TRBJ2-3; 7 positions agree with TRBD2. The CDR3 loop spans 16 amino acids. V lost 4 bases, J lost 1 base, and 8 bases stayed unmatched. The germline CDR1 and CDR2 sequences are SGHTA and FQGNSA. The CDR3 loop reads CASSWDAAGGTDTQYF. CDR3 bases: TGTGCCAGCAGCTGGGACGCTGCGGGGGGCACAGATACGCAGTATTTT.

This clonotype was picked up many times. The CDR3 coding sequence is TGTGCCACCAGTGGTTCGGTGACTAGCGGCAGGCCTGAACCGCGGTTCGATGAGCAGTTCTTC. Amino acids: CATSGSVTSGRPEPRFDEQFF. The chain carries TRBV24-1 and TRBJ2-1; 9 nucleotides match TRBD2. The CDR3 spans 21 residues. V lost 5 bases and J lost 8; bases outside the gene matches: 27. CDR1 and CDR2 (germline): KGHDR, SFDVKD.

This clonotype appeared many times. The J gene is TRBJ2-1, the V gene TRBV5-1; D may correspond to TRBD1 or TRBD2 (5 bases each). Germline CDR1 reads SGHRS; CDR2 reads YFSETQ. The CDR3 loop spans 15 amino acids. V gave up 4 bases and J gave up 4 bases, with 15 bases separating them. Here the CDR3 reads CASSARTQGYNEQFF. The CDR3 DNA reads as TGCGCCAGCAGCGCCAGGACTCAGGGTTACAATGAGCAGTTCTTC.

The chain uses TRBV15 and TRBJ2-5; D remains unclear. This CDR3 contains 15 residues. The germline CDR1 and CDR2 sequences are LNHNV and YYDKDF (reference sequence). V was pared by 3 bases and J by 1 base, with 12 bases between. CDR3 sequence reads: CATSSAGVAQETQYF. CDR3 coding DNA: TGTGCCACCAGCAGCGCTGGAGTGGCCCAAGAGACCCAGTACTTC.

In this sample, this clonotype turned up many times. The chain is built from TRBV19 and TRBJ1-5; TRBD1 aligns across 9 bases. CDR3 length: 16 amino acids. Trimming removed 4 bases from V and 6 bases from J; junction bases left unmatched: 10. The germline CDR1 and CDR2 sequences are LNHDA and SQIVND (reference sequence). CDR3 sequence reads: CASSTNRGQGVQPQHF. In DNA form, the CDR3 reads TGTGCCAGTAGTACCAACAGGGGGCAAGGCGTTCAGCCCCAGCATTTT.

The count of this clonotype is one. CDR3 DNA: TGCAGTGCCACCAGCAGAGATACCGGGATTGGCTACACCTTC. Translating it yields CSATSRDTGIGYTF. This chain joins TRBV20-1 and TRBJ1-2; no firm D call. Trimming pared 6 bases from V and 7 bases from J, leaving 21 bases between. This CDR3 comprises 14 residues. The germline V gene encodes CDR1 DFQATT and CDR2 SNEGSKA (reference sequence).

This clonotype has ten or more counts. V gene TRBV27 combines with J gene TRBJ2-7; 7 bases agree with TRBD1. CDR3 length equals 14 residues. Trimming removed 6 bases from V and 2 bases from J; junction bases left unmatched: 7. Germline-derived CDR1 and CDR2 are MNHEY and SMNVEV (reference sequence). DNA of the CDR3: TGTGCCAGCAGACTACAGGGGTTCACCTACGAGCAGTACTTC. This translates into CASRLQGFTYEQYF.

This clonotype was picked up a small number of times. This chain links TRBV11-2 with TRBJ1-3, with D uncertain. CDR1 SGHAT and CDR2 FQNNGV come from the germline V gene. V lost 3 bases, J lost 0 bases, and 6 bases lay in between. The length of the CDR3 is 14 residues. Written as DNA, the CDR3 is TGTGCCAGCAGCTTCTTACGCTCTGGAAACACCATATATTTT. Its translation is CASSFLRSGNTIYF.

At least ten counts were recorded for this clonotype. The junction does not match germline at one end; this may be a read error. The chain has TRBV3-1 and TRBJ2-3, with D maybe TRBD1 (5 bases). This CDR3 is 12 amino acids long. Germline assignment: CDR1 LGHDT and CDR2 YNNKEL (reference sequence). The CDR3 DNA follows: TGTGCCAGCAGCCAAGGCAGGGATACGCGGTATTTT. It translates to CASSQGRDTRYF.

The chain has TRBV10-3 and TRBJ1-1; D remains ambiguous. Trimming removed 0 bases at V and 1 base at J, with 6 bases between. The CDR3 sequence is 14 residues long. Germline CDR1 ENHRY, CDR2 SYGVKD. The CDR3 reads CAISESWTNTEAFF. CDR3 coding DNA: TGTGCCATCAGTGAGTCGTGGACGAACACTGAAGCTTTCTTT.

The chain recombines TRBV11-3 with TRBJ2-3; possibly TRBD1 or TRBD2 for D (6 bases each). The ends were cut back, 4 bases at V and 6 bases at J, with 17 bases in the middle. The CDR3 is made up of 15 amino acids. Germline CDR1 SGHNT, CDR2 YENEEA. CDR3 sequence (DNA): TGTGCCAGCAGCTGGGGGGCTGGAGGGCACGATACGCAGTATTTT. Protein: CASSWGAGGHDTQYF.